Below, 14 T cell receptor beta chains from the same sample are listed, as sequenced in a study of regulatory T cells in long-lasting Graves disease. To make TCR beta libraries, researchers used iRepertoire HTBI primers and Arm-PCR of CDR3 regions. TCRdb re-analysed the multiplex PCR reads in MiXCR, keeping a single row per CDR3 protein. The data hold about 220,000 distinct CDR3 sequences, with around a fifth observed a single time. Noted time point: newly diagnosed GD, antithyroid drugs for less than 3 months. The authors made the TCR library using RNA they extracted from PBMCs. These same data were also listed under a study on T cells in Graves' hyperthyroidism and ophthalmopathy.

The sequencing here drew on peripheral blood mononuclear cells (PBMCs), taken at new diagnosis, from a patient treated with antithyroid drugs. These receptor sequences come from a woman aged 25 to 39 with Graves disease.

This clonotype has only a few counts. A read error is possible here, since a much larger clone lies one base away. The chain recombines TRBV18 with TRBJ2-1; 9 bases line up with TRBD2. Germline loops: CDR1 KGHSH, CDR2 LQKENI. The CDR3 consists of 17 residues. The V and J ends lost 2 bases and 2 bases, in that order; junction bases with no gene match: 7. CDR3 nucleotides: TGTGCCAGCTCACCAATGGGTAGCGGGAGCCCCTACAATGAGCAGTTCTTC. Amino acid sequence: CASSPMGSGSPYNEQFF.

The V gene is TRBV15, the J gene TRBJ2-2; D gene unclear. Trimming took off 8 bases at V and 0 bases at J, with 16 bases between the two ends. This CDR3 is 16 amino acids long. The germline V gene encodes CDR1 LNHNV and CDR2 YYDKDF (reference sequence). CDR3 bases: TGTGCCACCGGTAAGAGGAAAGGATCGAACACCGGGGAGCTGTTTTTT. Its protein is CATGKRKGSNTGELFF.

This clonotype came up a few times. V usage is TRBV27 and J usage is TRBJ2-1; tentatively, D is TRBD1 (5 bases). The CDR3 runs to 17 residues. The germline gives CDR1 MNHEY, CDR2 SMNVEV (reference sequence). The V gene lost 3 bases and the J gene lost 0 bases, with 15 bases spanning the gap. Here the CDR3 reads CASSFGAGPSSYNEQFF. DNA for the CDR3: TGTGCCAGCAGTTTCGGTGCAGGGCCAAGCTCCTACAATGAGCAGTTCTTC.

This chain connects TRBV11-3 to TRBJ1-1; D is possibly TRBD1 (6 bases). Germline CDR1 reads SGHNT; CDR2 reads YENEEA. The CDR3 is 13 amino acids. V lost 5 bases to trimming and J lost 5 bases, with 12 bases between them. The CDR3 coding sequence is TGTGCCAGCAGCCAAGAGGGGGAGACTGAAGCTTTCTTT. Translation: CASSQEGETEAFF.

The gene calls are TRBV20-1 and TRBJ2-3; D unresolved. Germline CDR1 DFQATT, CDR2 SNEGSKA (reference sequence). V gave up 5 bases and J gave up 2 bases, with 5 bases separating them. The length of the CDR3 is 11 residues. DNA of the CDR3: TGCAGTGCTCTCCTCACAGATACGCAGTATTTT. Translated: CSALLTDTQYF.

At least ten counts were recorded for this clonotype. The chain employs TRBV3-1 and TRBJ2-1; 10 nucleotides line up with TRBD2. This CDR3 has 17 residues. After removal of 4 bases from V and 8 bases from J, the junction contained 14 bases not matched to a gene. From germline, CDR1 is LGHDT and CDR2 YNNKEL (reference sequence). The CDR3 sequence: CASSRTRKAGGGDEQFF. The CDR3 region has the DNA TGTGCCAGCAGCCGAACTAGAAAAGCGGGAGGGGGCGATGAGCAGTTCTTC.

At least ten counts were recorded for this clonotype. The chain couples TRBV28 to TRBJ1-5; D unclear. Germline V gene lookup returns CDR1 MDHEN and CDR2 SYDVKM. This CDR3 comprises 15 residues. V was shortened by 6 bases and J by 0 bases, with 12 bases between the two germline ends. The CDR3 nucleotides are TGTGCCAGCAGCCACGGGGATTATAGCAATCAGCCCCAGCATTTT. It translates to CASSHGDYSNQPQHF.

This clonotype was seen more than once but under ten times. The chain couples TRBV20-1 to TRBJ2-1, with 10 bases identical to TRBD2. This CDR3 contains 14 residues. Per the germline V gene, CDR1 is DFQATT and CDR2 is SNEGSKA (reference sequence). V dropped 1 base and J dropped 8; count of bases not matched to a gene: 5. The CDR3 is CSARGTSGGYEQFF. Here the CDR3 DNA reads TGCAGTGCTAGAGGGACTAGCGGAGGGTATGAGCAGTTCTTC.

About this clonotype itself: A far larger clone is only one base removed, so a read error is likely. This CDR3 is missing its conserved last phenylalanine or tryptophan, likely due to a read error. This chain connects TRBV9 to TRBJ2-5; TRBD2 is a possible D gene (6 bases). The CDR3 loop spans 15 amino acids. V was pared by 5 bases and J by 2 bases, with 16 bases between. Per the germline V gene, CDR1 is SGDLS and CDR2 is YYNGEE. The chain's CDR3 is CASSVQPGGQETQYS. The DNA for the CDR3 is TGTGCCAGCAGTGTTCAACCAGGAGGGCAAGAGACCCAGTACTCC.

The gene calls are TRBV2 and TRBJ2-3; D not resolved. Germline CDR1 SNHLY, CDR2 FYNNEI. The CDR3 consists of 13 residues. V lost 8 bases, J lost 2 bases, and 11 bases lay in between. This CDR3 reads CASARLTTDTQYF. DNA of the CDR3: TGTGCCAGCGCGCGACTTACCACAGATACGCAGTATTTT.

As DNA, the CDR3 is TGTGCCAGCAGTTCGACGGTCACCGGGGAGCTGTTTTTT. Encoded protein: CASSSTVTGELFF. J is TRBJ2-2 and V is TRBV28; D gene uncertain. V lost 4 bases, J lost 4 bases, and 7 bases lay in between. The CDR3 spans 13 residues. Germline V gene data show CDR1 as MDHEN and CDR2 as SYDVKM.

This clonotype has ten or more counts. V gene TRBV6-1 combines with J gene TRBJ1-5, with a weak D call TRBD1 (5 bases). The CDR3 loop spans 11 amino acids. V was clipped by 8 bases and J by 6 bases, with 8 bases between them. Germline values: CDR1 MNHNS, CDR2 SASEGT. The CDR3 is CASGGAQPQHF. As DNA, the CDR3 is TGTGCCAGCGGAGGGGCTCAGCCCCAGCATTTT.

This clonotype was counted many times. In DNA, the CDR3 is TGCAGTGCCGAGAGGAGTCTCGATAGCACAGATACGCAGTATTTT. It specifies CSAERSLDSTDTQYF. The rearrangement links TRBV20-1 to TRBJ2-3; no definite D call. The germline gives CDR1 DFQATT, CDR2 SNEGSKA (reference sequence). Trimming took off 6 bases at V and 0 bases at J, with 16 bases between the two ends. The CDR3 spans 15 residues.

There are many counts of this clonotype. The chain employs TRBV27 and TRBJ1-2; 9 bases are shared with TRBD1. After removal of 5 bases from V and 3 bases from J, the junction contained 13 bases not matched to a gene. The CDR3 is made up of 17 amino acids. Germline V CDR1 and CDR2: MNHEY, SMNVEV (reference sequence). The chain's CDR3 is CASSPLGQGRGDYGYTF. CDR3 DNA: TGTGCCAGCAGTCCCCTGGGACAGGGTCGCGGGGACTATGGCTACACCTTC.